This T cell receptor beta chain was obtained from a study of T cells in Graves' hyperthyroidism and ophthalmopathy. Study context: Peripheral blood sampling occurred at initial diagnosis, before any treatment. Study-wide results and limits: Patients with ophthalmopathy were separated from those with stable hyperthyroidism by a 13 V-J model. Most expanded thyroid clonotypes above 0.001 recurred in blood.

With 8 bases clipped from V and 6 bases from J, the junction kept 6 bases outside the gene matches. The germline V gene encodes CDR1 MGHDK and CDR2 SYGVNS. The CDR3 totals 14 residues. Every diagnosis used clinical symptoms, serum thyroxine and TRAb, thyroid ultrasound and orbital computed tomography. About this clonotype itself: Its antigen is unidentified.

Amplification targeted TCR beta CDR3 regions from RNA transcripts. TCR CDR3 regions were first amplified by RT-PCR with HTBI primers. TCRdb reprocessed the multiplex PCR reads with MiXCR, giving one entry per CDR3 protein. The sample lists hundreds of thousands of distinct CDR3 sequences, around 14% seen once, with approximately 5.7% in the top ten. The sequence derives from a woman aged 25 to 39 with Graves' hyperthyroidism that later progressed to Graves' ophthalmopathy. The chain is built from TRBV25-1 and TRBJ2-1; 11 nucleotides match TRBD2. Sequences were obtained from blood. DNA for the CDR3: TGTGCCAGCGGCACTAGCGGGAGAGTCAATGAGCAGTTCTTC. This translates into CASGTSGRVNEQFF.